This is a list of T cell receptor beta chains from one sample in a study of read filtering for tumor transcriptome and immune sequencing. TCRdb independently ran MiXCR on the reads; one entry per CDR3 protein. The sample consists of 65,000 or so distinct CDR3 sequences, roughly 19% of them appearing once. Sequenced: a population of CD138-negative cells sorted from bone marrow. The receptor source for this set is a donor at least 40 years old with multiple myeloma. Both conserved end residues are part of each CDR3. D genes are given only for firm matches. The listing skips clone size in some rows; elsewhere it reads once, few, many or a size class.

NA | TRBJ1-4 | TRBV28 | many | CATGALVEKLFF | TGTGCCACCGGGGCGTTGGTTGAAAAACTGTTTTTT
NA | TRBJ2-6 | TRBV12-3/TRBV12-4 | many | CASRGTGAGANVLTF | TGTGCCAGCAGGGGAACAGGAGCTGGGGCCAACGTCCTGACTTTC
NA | TRBJ2-2 | TRBV7-8 | few | CASSDRVTGELFF | TGTGCCAGCAGCGATAGGGTCACCGGGGAGCTGTTTTTT
NA | TRBJ2-7 | TRBV23-1 | NA | CASSRGVVQEQYF | TGCGCCAGCAGTCGGGGGGTGGTGCAAGAGCAGTACTTC
TRBD1 | TRBJ1-1 | TRBV6-5 | many | CASRQDRGPSEAFF | TGTGCCAGCAGACAGGACAGGGGTCCCTCTGAAGCTTTCTTT
TRBD1 | TRBJ2-1 | TRBV2 | NA | CASSEGRGLYNEQFF | TGTGCCAGCAGTGAGGGCAGGGGGCTCTACAATGAGCAGTTCTTC
TRBD2 | TRBJ2-6 | TRBV7-9 | many | CASSRAGGLRSGANVLTF | TGTGCCAGCAGCCGGGCGGGGGGATTGCGGTCTGGGGCCAACGTCCTGACTTTC
TRBD1 | TRBJ1-2 | TRBV7-9 | NA | CASSLEGTENYGYTF | TGTGCCAGCAGCCTCGAAGGGACAGAGAACTATGGCTACACCTTC
NA | TRBJ2-7 | TRBV5-1 | many | CASSLDRGGPYEQYF | TGCGCCAGCAGCTTGGACAGGGGGGGGCCCTACGAGCAGTACTTC
NA | TRBJ2-5 | TRBV3-1 | few | CASSVTAQQETQYF | TGTGCCAGCAGCGTCACCGCACAGCAAGAGACCCAGTACTTC
NA | TRBJ2-5 | TRBV6-1 | few | CASSEAAIQETQYF | TGTGCCAGCAGTGAAGCGGCGATCCAAGAGACCCAGTACTTC
NA | TRBJ2-3 | TRBV4-1 | NA | CASSQGGGTQYF | TGCGCCAGCAGCCAAGGGGGAGGTACGCAGTATTTT
TRBD2 | TRBJ2-1 | TRBV7-8 | medium-sized | CASSPRGVLAGPYNEQFF | TGTGCCAGCAGCCCAAGGGGGGTACTAGCGGGGCCTTACAATGAGCAGTTCTTC
TRBD2 | TRBJ2-1 | TRBV25-1 | many | CASSTLGMTSLGDEQFF | TGTGCCAGCAGCACCCTAGGGATGACTAGCTTAGGGGATGAGCAGTTCTTC
TRBD2 | TRBJ2-5 | TRBV28 | many | CASSSSGAYEETQYF | TGTGCCAGCAGTTCAAGCGGGGCCTACGAAGAGACCCAGTACTTC
NA | TRBJ2-7 | TRBV7-2 | many | CASNNGGYEQYF | TGTGCCAGCAACAATGGGGGTTACGAGCAGTACTTC
NA | TRBJ1-3 | TRBV19 | few | CASRPFPGTRTHQSGNTIYF | TGTGCCAGTAGACCCTTCCCCGGGACACGGACTCATCAGTCTGGAAACACCATATATTTT
TRBD1 | TRBJ2-3 | TRBV6-6 | many | CASSYPGTDESDTQYF | TGTGCCAGCAGTTACCCCGGGACAGATGAATCAGATACGCAGTATTTT
NA | TRBJ2-7 | TRBV7-2 | many | CASSLGAEQYF | TGTGCCAGCAGCTTAGGCGCGGAGCAGTACTTC
NA | TRBJ2-2 | TRBV6-2/TRBV6-3 | NA | CASRRGDSNTGELFF | TGTGCCAGCAGAAGGGGGGACTCCAACACCGGGGAGCTGTTTTTT
NA | TRBJ2-7 | TRBV9 | NA | CASSFRGGSYEQYF | TGTGCCAGCAGCTTCCGAGGGGGGTCCTACGAGCAGTACTTC
NA | TRBJ2-5 | TRBV9 | NA | CASSTDVIPKETQYF | TGTGCCAGCAGTACTGACGTAATCCCGAAAGAGACCCAGTACTTC
TRBD1 | TRBJ2-7 | TRBV6-2/TRBV6-3 | NA | CASSYARDRVREQYF | TGTGCCAGCAGCTATGCCCGGGACAGGGTGAGAGAGCAGTACTTC
TRBD1 | TRBJ2-7 | TRBV29-1 | many | CSVAIGTGFGEQYF | TGCAGCGTTGCAATCGGGACAGGGTTCGGCGAGCAGTACTTC
NA | TRBJ2-1 | TRBV20-1 | many | CSARDSARPEQFF | TGCAGTGCTAGAGATTCAGCCCGACCTGAGCAGTTCTTC
NA | TRBJ2-7 | TRBV28 | many | CASSLSIKAGEQYF | TGTGCCAGCAGTTTATCCATCAAGGCTGGTGAGCAGTACTTC
NA | TRBJ2-1 | TRBV2 | many | CASSLVGGDEQFF | TGTGCCAGCAGTCTCGTGGGCGGCGATGAGCAGTTCTTC
TRBD2 | TRBJ2-2 | TRBV7-8 | many | CATPGTSVAGELFF | TGTGCCACCCCCGGGACTAGCGTAGCCGGGGAGCTGTTTTTT
NA | TRBJ2-6 | TRBV27 | few | CASSSGANVLTF | TGTGCCAGCAGTTCTGGGGCCAACGTCCTGACTTTC
NA | TRBJ2-7 | TRBV3-1 | many | CASSQDRIQQYF | TGTGCCAGCAGCCAAGATAGGATCCAGCAGTACTTC
NA | TRBJ2-3 | TRBV25-1 | NA | CASSHTDTQCF | TGTGCCAGCAGTCACACAGATACGCAGTGTTTT
NA | TRBJ2-7 | TRBV19 | many | CASSMASSAGEQYF | TGTGCCAGTAGTATGGCCTCCTCGGCGGGCGAGCAGTACTTC
NA | TRBJ2-1 | TRBV5-1 | many | CASSLGGLAGYNEQFF | TGCGCCAGCAGCTTGGGTGGCTTGGCGGGTTACAATGAGCAGTTCTTC